Listed here are 5 T cell receptor beta chains from one sample, sequenced in a study of vaccination and CD4 T cells after COVID-19. The sample's treatment: 10-day PBMC culture with coronavirus spike peptide pools or control peptides (ViraFEST assay). Antigens for these TCRs are unknown. Sequencing of cultured CD4+ T cell DNA used the Oncomine TCR Beta short-read assay. TCRdb itself ran the PCR reads through MiXCR, one entry per CDR3 protein. The sample lists some 14,000 distinct CDR3 sequences, approximately 71% occurring once. The sample was CD4+ T cells from blood, cultured in vitro. The origin of the receptors is a human donor who had recovered from COVID-19.

The chain carries TRBV20-1 and TRBJ1-6, with D uncertain. Germline loops: CDR1 DFQATT, CDR2 SNEGSKA (reference sequence). V shed 0 bases and J shed 7 bases, with 7 bases lying between them. The CDR3 totals 13 residues. CDR3: CSARDTLNSPLHF. In DNA form, the CDR3 reads TGCAGTGCTAGAGATACGTTGAATTCACCCCTCCACTTT.

This clonotype was counted only a few times. V is TRBV7-8 and J is TRBJ1-1; no clear D gene. The length of the CDR3 is 12 residues. Germline V gene sequence: CDR1 SGHVS, CDR2 FQNEAQ. Trimming left V 5 bases short and J 8 bases short, with 12 bases between. The CDR3 region is CASSPWAAEAFF. For the CDR3, the DNA is TGTGCCAGCAGCCCGTGGGCAGCAGAAGCTTTCTTT. Complete variable domain (other parts from reference TRBV7-8 and TRBJ1-1): GAGVSQSPRYKVAKRGQDVALRCDPISGHVSLFWYQQALGQGPEFLTYFQNEAQLDKSGLPSDRFFAERPEGSVSTLKIQRTQQEDSAVYLCASSPWAAEAFFGQGTRLTVV.

There are a few counts of this clonotype. The gene calls are TRBV19 and TRBJ2-3; TRBD2 aligns across 11 bases. Germline CDR1 reads LNHDA; CDR2 reads SQIVND (reference sequence). The CDR3 consists of 15 residues. V trimming: 5 bases; J trimming: 1 base; junction bases outside the gene matches: 2. CDR3 DNA sequence: TGTGCCAGTAGTTTAGCGGGAGGGGGCACAGATACGCAGTATTTT. Amino acids: CASSLAGGGTDTQYF. Drawing the rest from reference TRBV19 and TRBJ2-3, the complete variable domain is DGGITQSPKYLFRKEGQNVTLSCEQNLNHDAMYWYRQDPGQGLRLIYYSQIVNDFQKGDIAEGYSVSREKKESFPLTVTSAQKNPTAFYLCASSLAGGGTDTQYFGPGTRLTVL.

V and J are TRBV7-9 and TRBJ1-1; D perhaps matches TRBD1 (5 bases). This CDR3 is 14 amino acids long. The V gene lost 0 bases and the J gene lost 8 bases, with 13 bases spanning the gap. Germline V gene data show CDR1 as SEHNR and CDR2 as FQNEAQ (reference sequence). CDR3 bases: TGTGCCAGCAGCTTAGCGGGGTTAGGGGCAGAAGCTTTCTTT. Translation: CASSLAGLGAEAFF.

The rearrangement links TRBV7-9 to TRBJ2-1; the match to TRBD2 covers 7 bases. Germline values: CDR1 SEHNR, CDR2 FQNEAQ (reference sequence). The CDR3 sequence is 17 residues long. V lost 1 base and J lost 9; bases outside the gene matches: 15. CDR3 coding DNA: TGTGCCAGCAGCTTAGTATGGTCTAGCGGAAACGAGGGTGAGCAGTTCTTC. Residues: CASSLVWSSGNEGEQFF.